This T cell receptor (beta chain) was sequenced for a study of T cell responses to AZD1222 COVID-19 vaccine (dated by TCRdb to the early 2020s). Broadly, across the study: AZD1222 recipients with second doses at about 4 weeks or about 12 weeks were pooled, because spike-specific TCR depth and breadth did not differ between schedules. Trial participants were enrolled by age into 18-55, 56-69 and 70-plus year subgroups, with roughly 150, 30 and 60 TCR-sequenced participants respectively. TCR sequencing was performed for about 250 trial participants, of whom roughly 200 were given two doses of AZD1222 and 26 were given two doses of MenACWY control vaccine. What the work shows at the level of the full study, not this receptor alone: Vaccine-associated CD4 TCRs spanned the whole spike protein, with dominant responses in regions 160-218 and 743-854. Most participants were white British and females outnumbered males, and the authors suggested that clonal diversity may have been underestimated. Because no day 14 peak-response samples were available, repertoires were characterized only after the peak T cell response. After two AZD1222 doses, spike-specific TCR breadth and depth were significantly higher than at day 0 and than in MenACWY recipients. Conclusions about previously exposed vaccinees were limited because only a handful of AZD1222 recipients were SARS-CoV-2 seropositive at baseline. Reportedly, close to half of the unique spike-specific TCRs recognized epitopes lying outside the regions that are mutated in the B.1.351 and B.1.1.7 variants. In the small 56-69-year group, the increase in depth fell short of significance, most likely because of low power.

The sample's time point label, decoded: baseline before first vaccination. Vaccinee samples were obtained from the UK trials COV001 and COV002, which included a single-blind randomized controlled phase 2/3 trial of AZD1222 (ChAdOx1 nCoV-19) in healthy adults. For TCRbeta chain sequencing, PBMC samples from trial participants were taken at day 0 and at day 28 after the second dose. The CDR1 and CDR2 encoded by the germline V gene (reference sequence) are GTSNPN and SVGIG. The CDR3 sequence holds 15 residues, the cysteine and phenylalanine included. The retained sequence is limited to the CDR3, 45 bases, with the frame set at the first base. Trimming at the junction amounts to 0 bases on V and 1 base on J, and the germline ends lie 10 bases apart. The CDR3 regions of human TCRbeta chains were subjected to immunosequencing. Processing in the source paper ran as follows. TCRs in the repertoires were matched against a reference library of SARS-CoV-2-specific TCRs that had been generated with the MIRA antigen-specificity platform. Breadth was defined as the fraction of unique TCRs that were SARS-CoV-2-associated. Depth was defined as the fraction of total T cells that were SARS-CoV-2-associated. Using the MIRA data, each spike-specific TCR was mapped to the spike region that the TCR reacts to and placed in a CD4 or CD8 class. Log10-transformed breadth and depth values were compared by one-way ANOVA with Sidak's multiple comparisons tests. This immuneACCESS table, as held by TCRdb, lists in-frame sequences with V and J called but not all clones. Of the missing ones, under half trace to an unresolved V gene in checked studies; the others have no known cause. V and J calls and clone size come straight from that table; D and trimming were deduced from the DNA. A total of about 90,000 clones appear in this sample, roughly 85% of them only once. The ten largest clones take up roughly 7.9% of the sample.

A remark on this clone: The specificity of this receptor is unknown. No base qualities exist here, and no much larger clone lies one base off it.

The clonotype comes from an adult in good health. The sample in question was peripheral blood, obtained on day 0 of AZD1222 vaccination. This sequence uses TRBV30 and TRBJ1-3, and possibly TRBD1, on 5 matching bases. The CDR3 protein sequence reads: CAWSVTGGSGNTIYF. The nucleotide sequence is given as TGTGCCTGGAGTGTTACGGGGGGGTCTGGAAACACCATATATTTT.